This T cell receptor beta chain came from a study of blood T cell repertoires in COVID-19. Study-wide background: Italy, Spain and the United States were the sources of the convalescent and acute COVID-19 samples. T cells, B-cell-depleted T cells, or PBMCs provided the cDNA or gDNA that served as material.

As handled by the study authors: It was from reference gene primer amplification that nucleated cell counts were estimated. Sequencing used immunoSEQ multiplex PCR; TCRdb keeps in-frame clones, though not all of them. V and J calls and clone size are those listed in that table; D and trimming were worked out from the DNA. The sample lists over 65,000 clones; roughly 80% were seen once. This clone has only one observation. Trimming removed 7 bases from V and 6 bases from J; junction bases left unmatched: 13. Germline V lookup: CDR1 MNHEY, CDR2 SMNVEV (reference sequence). This CDR3 region has 16 residues.

The sequenced sample consisted of peripheral blood. J is TRBJ2-3 and V is TRBV27; 10 bases fit TRBD2. The clonotype originates from a woman aged 40 to 49 with active or convalescent COVID-19. DNA for the CDR3: TGTGCCAGCAAGCTAACGCTAGCGGGGGTTCGGGATACGCAGTATTTT. Translated: CASKLTLAGVRDTQYF.